This T cell receptor beta chain was retrieved from a study of blood T cell repertoires in COVID-19. Here immunoSEQ multiplex PCR was the method, and the copy in TCRdb shows in-frame clones only, minus some. Of about 140,000 clones detected, approximately 80% appear once; the ten largest clones hold less than 2.5%. The ends were cut back, 5 bases at V and 6 bases at J, with 17 bases in the middle. The CDR3 contains 14 residues. Germline CDR1 is LGHDT and CDR2 is YNNKEL (reference sequence). This clone was observed a handful of times. The receptor's source is an older woman with acute or convalescent COVID-19. The rearrangement uses TRBV3-1 (or the pseudogene TRBV3-2) and TRBJ2-7, with D maybe TRBD1 (8 bases). The sequenced sample was peripheral blood. DNA of the CDR3: TGTGCCAGCAGCTTAGGACAGGGAGGGCGCGAGCAGTACTTC. Translation: CASSLGQGGREQYF.